What follows are 15 T cell receptor beta chains derived from one specimen sequenced in a study of T cells in Graves' hyperthyroidism and ophthalmopathy. RNA transcripts gave rise to amplified TCR beta CDR3 regions. During a first-round RT-PCR of the TCR CDR3, the HTBI primer set was used. Each CDR3 protein is one row after TCRdb ran MiXCR on the multiplex PCR reads. The table shows some 570,000 distinct CDR3 sequences, with approximately 15% occurring only once. Sequenced: blood. Every receptor here comes from a young woman with Graves' ophthalmopathy.

This rearrangement joins TRBV5-5 to TRBJ1-5, with unresolved D. CDR1 is SGHKS and CDR2 is YYEKEE in the germline V gene (reference sequence). The CDR3 contains 16 residues. Between the trimmed V and J ends, which lost 3 bases and 0 bases, there was a span of 13 bases. CDR3 DNA: TGTGCCAGCAGCTCGGGGATGGGGTATAGCAATCAGCCCCAGCATTTT. This sequence encodes CASSSGMGYSNQPQHF. The whole variable domain, filled in from reference TRBV5-5 and TRBJ1-5, reads DAGVTQSPTHLIKTRGQQVTLRCSPISGHKSVSWYQQVLGQGPQFIFQYYEKEERGRGNFPDRFSARQFPNYSSELNVNALLLGDSALYLCASSSGMGYSNQPQHFGDGTRLSIL.

The CDR3 coding sequence is TGTGCCATCAGCCAACGGGACCGGCGCTATGGCTACACCTTC. This encodes CAISQRDRRYGYTF. The chain is built from TRBV10-3 and TRBJ1-2; D might be TRBD1 (5 bases). Trimming cost V 6 bases and J 4 bases, with 15 bases left between them. Looked up from germline, CDR1 is ENHRY and CDR2 is SYGVKD. This CDR3 has 14 amino acids.

This clonotype was picked up many times. The chain couples TRBV30 to TRBJ1-1; no clear D. CDR1 and CDR2 (germline): GTSNPN, SVGIG (reference sequence). The CDR3 contains 14 residues. V was cut by 0 bases and J by 1 base, with 9 bases left in between. CDR3 coding DNA: TGTGCCTGGAGTGTACAGTACACGAACACTGAAGCTTTCTTT. Its translation: CAWSVQYTNTEAFF.

This clonotype showed up many times. The chain has TRBV18 and TRBJ1-5; 7 nucleotides align to TRBD1. V shed 3 bases and J 3 bases; nucleotides not matched to a gene: 8. Germline V lookup: CDR1 KGHSH, CDR2 LQKENI. CDR3 length equals 16 residues. The CDR3, as DNA: TGTGCCAGCTCACCGAGTCCCAGGGGGAACAATCAGCCCCAGCATTTT. This translates into CASSPSPRGNNQPQHF.

This clonotype showed up many times. The chain is built from TRBV29-1 and TRBJ1-5; TRBD1 matches at 10 bases. Germline CDR1 is SQVTM and CDR2 is ANQGSEA. The CDR3 contains 13 residues. The ends lost 6 bases at V and 5 bases at J; junction bases unmatched: 4. The CDR3 protein is CSVVGTGDQPQHF. Written as DNA, the CDR3 is TGCAGCGTAGTCGGGACAGGGGATCAGCCCCAGCATTTT.

This clonotype was seen a handful of times. V usage is TRBV5-1 and J usage is TRBJ2-5, with D perhaps TRBD2 (6 bases). The ends were cut back, 1 base at V and 1 base at J, with 14 bases in the middle. Germline assignment: CDR1 SGHRS and CDR2 YFSETQ. This CDR3 contains 16 residues. CDR3 protein: CASSLRGLGGQETQYF. DNA of the CDR3: TGCGCCAGCAGCTTGAGGGGCCTGGGAGGCCAAGAGACCCAGTACTTC.

This clonotype was found many times. The chain combines TRBV6-1 with TRBJ2-4, with D possibly being TRBD1 or TRBD2 (5 bases each). In germline, CDR1 is MNHNS, CDR2 SASEGT. The CDR3 consists of 15 residues. Trimming cost V 1 base and J 1 base, with 8 bases left between them. CDR3 DNA sequence: TGTGCCAGCAGTGAAGGGTGGGGGGCCAAAAACATTCAGTACTTC. Translation: CASSEGWGAKNIQYF.

In this sample, this clonotype turned up many times. V and J are TRBV12-3 or TRBV12-4 and TRBJ1-1, with D tentatively TRBD1 (5 bases). V was clipped by 5 bases and J by 2 bases, with 15 bases between them. The CDR3 sequence is 15 residues long. The CDR3 region has the DNA TGTGCCAGCAGTAAGGCCGACAGAATTAACACTGAAGCTTTCTTT. Protein product: CASSKADRINTEAFF.

The chain is built from TRBV9 and TRBJ2-3, with no clear D. Per germline, CDR1 SGDLS and CDR2 YYNGEE. V lost 0 bases and J 5 bases, leaving 16 bases between the germline ends. The CDR3 is 16 residues long. The CDR3 DNA sequence: TGTGCCAGCAGCGTAGATAGCAGAACCGTGGAAGATACGCAGTATTTT. Its translation: CASSVDSRTVEDTQYF.

This clonotype was found many times. This chain joins TRBV3-1 and TRBJ2-1; D remains unclear. The CDR3 covers 15 residues. Germline V CDR1 and CDR2: LGHDT, YNNKEL (reference sequence). V was shortened by 0 bases and J by 1 base, with 7 bases between the two germline ends. CDR3 region: CASSQDQTSYNEQFF. In DNA, the CDR3 is TGTGCCAGCAGCCAAGATCAGACGTCCTACAATGAGCAGTTCTTC.

This clonotype showed up many times. The chain combines TRBV27 with TRBJ2-3; D is perhaps TRBD1 or TRBD2 (5 bases each). Germline values: CDR1 MNHEY, CDR2 SMNVEV (reference sequence). The CDR3 sequence is 14 residues long. V lost 8 bases and J lost 1, with 13 bases in between. CDR3 bases: TGTGCCAGCGGCTCGGGACGGGGCACAGATACGCAGTATTTT. Translated, it gives CASGSGRGTDTQYF.

This clonotype came up many times. The chain employs TRBV7-2 and TRBJ1-1; D might be TRBD1 (6 bases). CDR1 is SGHTA, CDR2 FQGNSA, per germline. V shed 3 bases and J shed 4 bases, with 18 bases lying between them. The CDR3 runs 16 residues. The CDR3 DNA reads TGTGCCAGCAGCTTTAGTCAGTCCCGAGGGGGCACTGAAGCTTTCTTT. This encodes CASSFSQSRGGTEAFF.

The rearrangement joins TRBV10-2 to TRBJ1-5; 8 bases fit TRBD1. Germline trimming cut 4 bases from V and 5 bases from J; bases unmatched to any gene: 7. CDR1 is WSHSY, CDR2 SAAADI, per germline. CDR3 length: 15 amino acids. The CDR3 DNA sequence: TGCGCCAGCAGTGTAACAGGGGGAGCGCATCAGCCCCAGCATTTT. It encodes CASSVTGGAHQPQHF.

In this sample, this clonotype turned up many times. The rearrangement uses TRBV10-2 and TRBJ2-1; perhaps TRBD1 as D (6 bases). Trimming removed 6 bases at V and 4 bases at J, with 7 bases between. The CDR3 loop spans 12 amino acids. The germline V gene encodes CDR1 WSHSY and CDR2 SAAADI. The CDR3 sequence is CASRGQYNEQFF. The CDR3 DNA is TGCGCCAGCAGAGGACAGTACAATGAGCAGTTCTTC.

Ten or more counts support this clonotype. The V gene is TRBV6-2 or TRBV6-3, the J gene TRBJ2-7, with 8 bases fitting TRBD2. The J segment lost 6 bases and the V segment lost 4 bases, leaving 20 bases of the junction unmatched. Germline loops: CDR1 MNHEY, CDR2 SVGEGT. There are 18 residues in the CDR3. CDR3 amino acids: CASSSPLAGTRASLEQYF. The DNA for the CDR3 is TGTGCCAGCAGTTCACCTTTAGCGGGAACTCGAGCGTCCCTCGAGCAGTACTTC.